This passage covers 18 T cell receptor beta chains from one sample sequenced in a study of cytomegalovirus exposure and HLA in healthy donors. The primer mix had 60 Vbeta and 13 Jbeta primers. TCRdb keeps only in-frame clones here, not all; method: immunoSEQ multiplex PCR. This specimen shows roughly 57,000 clones; the ten leading clones hold less than 15%. Sequencing used PBMCs. These TCRs come from a woman aged 25 to 39 in good health and CMV-seropositive.

The chain combines TRBV5-4 with TRBJ2-3; 13 bases align to TRBD2. The CDR3 is made up of 16 amino acids. CDR1 SGHNT and CDR2 YYREEE come from the germline V gene (reference sequence). J was trimmed by 1 base and V by 4 bases; bases with no gene match: 3. This CDR3 is CASSIGTSGGTDTQYF. The CDR3 coding sequence is TGTGCCAGCAGCATTGGGACTAGCGGGGGCACAGATACGCAGTATTTT. The entire variable domain, with the rest obtained from reference TRBV5-4 and TRBJ2-3, is as follows: ETGVTQSPTHLIKTRGQQVTLRCSSQSGHNTVSWYQQALGQGPQFIFQYYREEENGRGNFPPRFSGLQFPNYSSELNVNALELDDSALYLCASSIGTSGGTDTQYFGPGTRLTVL.

This rearrangement joins TRBV28 to TRBJ1-4; D unclear. The germline V and J ends were trimmed by 6 bases and 0 bases, with 2 bases remaining between them. Germline-derived CDR1 and CDR2 are MDHEN and SYDVKM. The CDR3 length is 12 residues. The CDR3 nucleotides are TGTGCCAGCAGCGCAACTAATGAAAAACTGTTTTTT. This codes for CASSATNEKLFF. The full variable domain, with the rest looked up from reference TRBV28 and TRBJ1-4, is DVKVTQSSRYLVKRTGEKVFLECVQDMDHENMFWYRQDPGLGLRLIYFSYDVKMKEKGDIPEGYSVSREKKERFSLILESASTNQTSMYLCASSATNEKLFFGSGTQLSVL.

The rearrangement links TRBV6-1 to TRBJ2-7, with 8 bases that match TRBD2. Germline V gene lookup returns CDR1 MNHNS and CDR2 SASEGT. The CDR3 extends over 14 amino acids. With 6 bases clipped from V and 1 base from J, the junction kept 5 bases outside the gene matches. The CDR3 DNA sequence: TGTGCCAGCAGCTTACGACTAGCGTCCTACGAGCAGTACTTC. Amino acid sequence: CASSLRLASYEQYF.

DNA of the CDR3: TGTGCCAGCAGGGAGAGTAGCACAGATACGCAGTATTTT. Translation: CASRESSTDTQYF. This chain joins TRBV6-5 and TRBJ2-3; D unclear. This CDR3 contains 13 residues. CDR1 is MNHEY, CDR2 SVGAGI, per germline. V dropped 6 bases and J dropped 0 bases, with 7 bases sitting between them.

The chain carries TRBV5-1 and TRBJ2-7, with 9 bases that match TRBD1. J was trimmed by 5 bases and V by 2 bases; bases with no gene match: 2. The CDR3 sequence is 13 residues long. Per the germline V gene, CDR1 is SGHRS and CDR2 is YFSETQ. The CDR3 region has the DNA TGCGCCAGCAGCTTTACAGGGGGCGACGAGCAGTACTTC. It specifies CASSFTGGDEQYF.

The chain joins TRBV28 to TRBJ1-5; D ambiguous. Looked up from germline, CDR1 is MDHEN and CDR2 is SYDVKM. The CDR3 is 12 amino acids. V was clipped by 4 bases and J by 5 bases, with 6 bases between them. The CDR3 region is CASSSPYQPQHF. The CDR3 nucleotides read TGTGCCAGCAGTTCCCCCTATCAGCCCCAGCATTTT.

The rearrangement links TRBV5-6 to TRBJ2-7; D is unresolved. Trimming left V 0 bases short and J 5 bases short, with 6 bases between. CDR3 size: 12 residues. In germline, CDR1 is SGHDT, CDR2 YYEEEE. This CDR3 reads CASSLGPDEQYF. CDR3 coding DNA: TGTGCCAGCAGCTTGGGGCCCGACGAGCAGTACTTC.

The V gene is TRBV29-1, the J gene TRBJ2-1; D possibly corresponds to TRBD2 (5 bases). The CDR3 consists of 11 residues. CDR1 and CDR2 from the germline V gene are SQVTM and ANQGSEA. V was clipped by 4 bases and J by 10 bases, with 11 bases between them. The CDR3 protein is CSVGGPREQFF. The CDR3 nucleotides are TGCAGCGTTGGAGGGCCCCGAGAGCAGTTCTTC.

This CDR3 reads CASSLRDKYYEQYF. The CDR3 nucleotides read TGTGCCAGCAGCCTTCGGGACAAGTACTACGAGCAGTACTTC. The V gene is TRBV7-8, the J gene TRBJ2-7; tentative D call: TRBD1 (6 bases). The germline V gene has CDR1 SGHVS and CDR2 FQNEAQ. The CDR3 runs 14 residues. With 5 bases removed from V and 3 bases from J, the gap between germline ends came to 14 bases.

The V gene is TRBV5-6, the J gene TRBJ2-7, with TRBD2 matching over 8 bases. J gave up 5 bases and V 1 base, and 8 bases lay outside the gene matches. The germline gives CDR1 SGHDT, CDR2 YYEEEE. The CDR3 spans 15 residues. The CDR3 DNA is TGTGCCAGCAGCTTGCTGACTAGCGATAGGAACGAGCAGTACTTC. Translated, it gives CASSLLTSDRNEQYF.

V is TRBV6-5 and J is TRBJ2-7; D not resolved. Germline lookup yields CDR1 MNHEY and CDR2 SVGAGI. V gave up 0 bases and J gave up 3 bases, with 12 bases separating them. The CDR3 loop spans 15 amino acids. In DNA form, the CDR3 reads TGTGCCAGCAGTTACTCTAGACTGCCGGGCTACGAGCAGTACTTC. Its translation is CASSYSRLPGYEQYF.

For the CDR3, the DNA is TGTGCCAGCAGCTTGGTCTCCAGGTCTGGGGAGCAGTTCTTC. Amino acid sequence: CASSLVSRSGEQFF. This chain connects TRBV5-5 to TRBJ2-1; the D is unclear. With 0 bases removed from V and 10 bases from J, the gap between germline ends came to 14 bases. The CDR3 is 14 residues long. CDR1 and CDR2 (germline): SGHKS, YYEKEE (reference sequence).

The V call is TRBV9, the J call TRBJ2-1, with D possibly TRBD1 on 5 matching bases. CDR1 and CDR2 (germline): SGDLS, YYNGEE. V was trimmed by 0 bases and J by 9 bases, leaving 22 bases between them. This CDR3 is 17 amino acids long. As DNA, the CDR3 is TGTGCCAGCAGCGTAGATCTCCAGCGACCCCTTAGGGGTGAGCAGTTCTTC. Protein product: CASSVDLQRPLRGEQFF. The whole variable domain, filled in from reference TRBV9 and TRBJ2-1, reads DSGVTQTPKHLITATGQRVTLRCSPRSGDLSVYWYQQSLDQGLQFLIQYYNGEERAKGNILERFSAQQFPDLHSELNLSSLELGDSALYFCASSVDLQRPLRGEQFFGPGTRLTVL.

The V and J genes are TRBV5-1 and TRBJ2-5; 10 nucleotides align to TRBD1. Trimming at V came to 5 bases and at J to 4 bases, leaving 8 bases not matched to a gene. There are 15 residues in the CDR3. Germline CDR1 and CDR2: SGHRS and YFSETQ. CDR3 amino acids: CASRARDRGLETQYF. The CDR3 DNA reads TGCGCCAGCAGGGCCAGGGACAGGGGCCTAGAGACCCAGTACTTC.

V and J are TRBV9 and TRBJ1-6; D is unresolved. V was shortened by 2 bases and J by 11 bases, with 11 bases between the two germline ends. This CDR3 has 13 amino acids. Germline CDR1 reads SGDLS; CDR2 reads YYNGEE. The CDR3 region is CASSVGPLAPLHF. CDR3 nucleotides: TGTGCCAGCAGCGTGGGCCCCCTTGCACCCCTCCACTTT.

The genes are TRBV6-5 and TRBJ1-4; 7 bases align to TRBD1. This CDR3 is built from 11 residues. After removal of 4 bases from V and 12 bases from J, the junction contained 2 bases not matched to a gene. Germline CDR1 and CDR2: MNHEY and SVGAGI. DNA of the CDR3: TGTGCCAGCAGTTGGGGGACAGAACTGTTTTTT. Translation: CASSWGTELFF.

The chain carries TRBV5-4 and TRBJ2-1; 8 nucleotides line up with TRBD2. CDR1 and CDR2 (germline): SGHNT, YYREEE (reference sequence). This CDR3 region has 16 residues. Trimming cost V 0 bases and J 5 bases; bases outside gene matches: 7. CDR3 sequence: CASSLALGSGDNEQFF. In DNA, the CDR3 is TGTGCCAGCAGCTTGGCCCTTGGTAGCGGGGACAATGAGCAGTTCTTC.

This chain uses TRBV6-5 with TRBJ1-5; weak D call: TRBD1 (5 bases). V was shortened by 7 bases and J by 1 base, with 14 bases between the two germline ends. Germline CDR1 reads MNHEY; CDR2 reads SVGAGI. CDR3 size: 15 residues. The CDR3 reads CASTPGGDSNQPQHF. Here the CDR3 DNA reads TGTGCCAGCACTCCGGGGGGAGACAGCAATCAGCCCCAGCATTTT.